A single T cell receptor (beta chain) is shown here with its context. TRAV- and TRBV-specific primers, spanning alpha and beta chains, primed first-strand cDNA. With a V-primer adapter and a constant-region primer, TCRs were amplified for around 21 PCR cycles. TCRdb redid the calling of the reads with MiXCR, one entry per CDR3 protein. The sample carries around 100,000 distinct CDR3 sequences, 20% to 25% recorded once. This CDR3 contains 12 residues. V was cut by 5 bases and J by 10 bases, with 12 bases left in between. The entry originates in a study of low-dose radiotherapy and immunotherapy resistance in tumors. Specified time point: after trial treatment. Treatment: LDRT plus nivolumab, ipilimumab, low-dose cyclophosphamide and aspirin (RACIN trial).

This TCR derives from a female donor with ovarian cancer. This rearrangement joins TRBV12-3 or TRBV12-4 to TRBJ2-1; D unresolved. Specimen: PBMCs, collected after low-dose radiotherapy plus immunotherapy. Here the CDR3 reads CASSTAIGEQFF. CDR3 coding DNA: TGTGCCAGCAGTACAGCTATCGGCGAGCAGTTCTTC.